The 18 T cell receptor delta chains reported below all come from one sample, sequenced in a study of γδ T cells in repeated Plasmodium falciparum infection. Vgamma9/Vdelta2+ and Vdelta2-negative gammadelta T cells were flow-sorted from PBMC for bulk sequencing. TCRdb re-analyzed the multiplex PCR reads via CATT. Of roughly 93,000 delta-chain clones in the sample, roughly 0.98% were seen once. Sequences were obtained from gamma-delta T cells from blood. Receptors were obtained from a pool of human donors (malaria-infected and uninfected, not separated).

This clone was seen ten or more times. This sequence joins TRDV1 and TRDJ1; D gene unclear. The ends were cut back, 2 bases at V and 0 bases at J, with 19 bases in the middle. Germline CDR1 is TSWWSYY and CDR2 is QGS. The CDR3 length is 18 residues. CDR3 sequence (DNA): TGTGCTCTTGGGGAAACCCAACCTAGGGGTTTGTACACCGATAAACTCATCTTT. Protein: CALGETQPRGLYTDKLIF.

This clone has just a few counts. It may be a read error: a sequence one base away is much more abundant. Other DNA sequences in this sample translate to the same CDR3. The rearrangement uses TRDV1 and TRDJ1; 10 bases are shared with TRDD3. The germline CDR1 and CDR2 sequences are TSWWSYY and QGS. V was clipped by 3 bases and J by 0 bases; unmatched bases: 13. The CDR3 has 19 amino acids. CDR3 residues: CALGELEPGGYAYTDKLIF. The CDR3 coding sequence is TGTGCTCTTGGGGAGCTCGAGCCTGGGGGATATGCGTACACCGATAAACTCATCTTT.

In the case of this clone: The translation of this DNA and the TCRdb protein of a much larger clone differ at residue 5, probably owing to a read error; the protein shown here is translated from the DNA. The chain links TRDV2 to TRDJ1; TRDD3 matches 9 bases. Because TCRdb records no J gene, it was assigned here through a match of the DNA to germline. This CDR3 comprises 16 residues. V was pared by 1 base and J by 1 base, with 6 bases of the junction left unmatched. Germline-derived CDR1 and CDR2 are GEAIGNYY and EKD. DNA of the CDR3: TGTGCCTGTGACACGATGGGGGATAGCTCCACCGATAAACTCATCTTT. Its translation is CACDTMGDSSTDKLIF.

On this clone itself: The protein held in TCRdb is that of a much larger clone and does not match this DNA's translation at residue 19, likely because of a read error; the protein shown is translated from the DNA. This rearrangement joins TRDV1 to TRDJ1, with TRDD3 matching 9 bases. This CDR3 comprises 21 residues. From germline, CDR1 is TSWWSYY and CDR2 QGS. CDR3 sequence: CALGETTGLLWGIRYTDKPIF. In DNA, the CDR3 is TGTGCTCTTGGGGAAACCACCGGCCTTCTTTGGGGGATAAGGTACACCGATAAACCCATCTTT.

Note on this clone: The mismatch at residue 10 between this DNA's translation and the TCRdb protein of a much larger clone likely reflects a read error; the protein shown is translated from the DNA. This chain connects TRDV1 to TRDJ3; unclear D gene. The J gene was missing in TCRdb and was found by matching the end of the DNA to germline. Between the trimmed V and J ends, which lost 1 base and 4 bases, there was a span of 14 bases. The germline V gene has CDR1 TSWWSYY and CDR2 QGS. This CDR3 contains 18 residues. CDR3 nucleotides: TGTGCTCTTGGGGAACGGGTAGTAACCAGGTGGGACACCCGACAGATGTTTTTC. Its translation: CALGERVVTRWDTRQMFF.

The sample holds a few counts of this clone. TCRdb records a much larger clone's protein for this DNA, with a difference at residue 5 that likely arises from a read error; the protein given is the translation of the DNA. This rearrangement joins TRDV2 to TRDJ1; 7 bases line up with TRDD3. The J gene, missing from TCRdb, was assigned here through DNA to germline matching. Germline trimming cut 3 bases from V and 0 bases from J; bases unmatched to any gene: 12. The germline gives CDR1 GEAIGNYY, CDR2 EKD. The CDR3 loop spans 17 amino acids. CDR3 loop: CACDAVSGGLYTDKLIF. CDR3 in DNA: TGTGCCTGTGACGCCGTGTCTGGGGGGTTGTACACCGATAAACTCATCTTT.

Notes on this clone: A read error likely explains this, since a far larger clone differs by one base. Other DNA sequences in the same sample also yield this CDR3. The chain combines TRDV1 with TRDJ1; 9 nucleotides line up with TRDD3. TCRdb leaves out the J gene; it was filled in here by matching the DNA to germline. CDR1 is TSWWSYY and CDR2 is QGS in the germline V gene. This CDR3 spans 19 amino acids. With V trimmed by 2 bases and J by 1 base, 14 bases remained unmatched. In DNA, the CDR3 is TGTGCTCTTGGGGAATCGCCGATCGGGGGGGATACATCCACCGATAAACTCATCTTT. It specifies CALGESPIGGDTSTDKLIF.

The J gene went uncalled, whereas the V gene is TRDV1; the DNA was not compared with TRDD3, the D call given in the table. CDR1 and CDR2 from the germline V gene are TSWWSYY and QGS. This CDR3 region has 19 residues. CDR3 region: CSGFPPTPYWGKYTDKLIF. The CDR3 DNA reads as TGCTCTGGGTTCCCTCCTACGCCTTACTGGGGGAAGTACACCGATAAACTTATCTTT.

As to this clone: Translating this DNA gives a protein that differs at residue 6 from the TCRdb one, which belongs to a much larger clone; a read error is likely, and the protein shown is this translation. V usage is TRDV1 and J usage is TRDJ1; 11 nucleotides agree with TRDD3. The J gene was not available in TCRdb and was assigned here by matching the DNA to germline segments. Germline V gene sequence: CDR1 TSWWSYY, CDR2 QGS. The junction had 21 bases not matched to a gene; V was cut back by 4 bases and J by 8 bases. The CDR3 has 19 residues. The chain's CDR3 is CALGACRLPTWGIRIKLIF. CDR3 bases: TGTGCTCTTGGGGCCTGTCGTCTTCCTACTTGGGGGATACGGATAAAACTCATCTTT.

In regard to this clone: The protein TCRdb gives is from a much larger clone and does not agree with this DNA's translation at residue 7, likely a read error; the protein shown here comes from the DNA. The V gene is TRDV3, but the J gene lacks a call. The length of the CDR3 is 12 residues. Germline CDR1 is TVYSNPD and CDR2 is GDNSRS (reference sequence). Written as DNA, the CDR3 is TGTGCCTTTGTAGCTGGGCTGAAGAGGGTCATCTTT. Translated: CAFVAGLKRVIF.

This clone was found a few times. TCRdb assigns this DNA the protein of a much larger clone, which departs from its translation at residue 7; this likely reflects a read error, and the protein shown comes from translating the DNA. The chain uses TRDV1 and TRDJ1, with 7 bases lining up with TRDD3. Trimming cost V 7 bases and J 0 bases; bases outside gene matches: 11. Germline CDR1 is TSWWSYY and CDR2 is QGS. The length of the CDR3 is 16 residues. CDR3 DNA sequence: TGTGCTCTTGTGGGTACTGAGGGATACAACACCGATAAACTCATCTTT. Its translation is CALVGTEGYNTDKLIF.

This clone is judged medium-sized (0.01 to 0.1%). The chain links TRDV2 to TRDJ1; 7 bases are a match to TRDD3. From germline, CDR1 is GEAIGNYY and CDR2 EKD. V dropped 3 bases and J dropped 0; count of bases not matched to a gene: 6. The CDR3 totals 15 residues. The DNA of the CDR3 is TGTGCCTGTGACCAACTGGGGACGCACACCGATAAACTCATCTTT. This encodes CACDQLGTHTDKLIF.

This clone was seen a handful of times. It is likely a read error: a sequence one base away is far more abundant. Distinct nucleotide sequences in the sample also encode this CDR3. V and J are TRDV1 and TRDJ1; D is possibly TRDD2 (8 bases). Germline matching of the DNA provided the J gene here, since TCRdb leaves it blank. CDR1 and CDR2 (germline): TSWWSYY, QGS. V shed 1 base and J shed 8 bases, with 38 bases lying between them. The CDR3 runs to 22 residues. This chain's CDR3 is CALGEPDASYKTGDSRGDKLIF. Written as DNA, the CDR3 is TGTGCTCTTGGGGAACCCGACGCTTCCTACAAAACTGGGGACTCTCGGGGCGACAAACTCATCTTT.

This clone was picked up a small number of times. TCRdb's protein for this DNA is that of a much larger clone and differs from the translation at residue 24, likely a read error; the protein shown is the DNA translation. For the V gene the call is TRDV1; the J gene has no call; the table names TRDD3, a call not compared with the DNA. Germline V gene lookup returns CDR1 TSWWSYY and CDR2 QGS. The CDR3 is 26 amino acids. The chain's CDR3 is CALGEPLGSPNPTGHVCPRDTDKPIF. Written as DNA, the CDR3 is TGTGCTCTTGGGGAACCACTCGGTTCCCCTAACCCTACTGGGCATGTTTGTCCGCGGGACACCGATAAACCCATCTTT.

This clone was picked up many times. With only one base between it and a far larger clone, this is likely a read error. The same CDR3 can be traced to other DNA sequences in this sample. J is TRDJ1 and V is TRDV2; D might be TRDD3 (6 bases). Germline matching of the DNA provided the J gene here, since TCRdb leaves it blank. Germline V gene data show CDR1 as GEAIGNYY and CDR2 as EKD. There are 16 residues in the CDR3. V lost 0 bases to trimming and J lost 4 bases, with 17 bases between them. As DNA, the CDR3 is TGTGCCTGTGACACCCTCACCCGGGGGACCCTCGATAAACTCATCTTT. It translates to CACDTLTRGTLDKLIF.

Worth noting for this clone: Since a far larger clone is one base different, this is likely a read error. The sample holds other DNA sequences that translate to the same CDR3. The rearrangement uses TRDV1 and TRDJ1; D remains ambiguous. The germline V gene has CDR1 TSWWSYY and CDR2 QGS. The CDR3 extends over 17 amino acids. The V end lost 3 bases, the J end lost 0 bases, and 17 bases lay between the germline ends. The CDR3: CALGELESRDYTDKLIF. The CDR3 DNA sequence: TGTGCTCTTGGGGAGCTAGAGTCACGGGACTACACCGATAAACTCATCTTT.

This clone was detected many times. For this DNA, TCRdb reports the protein of a much larger clone, which diverges at residue 9, most likely from a read error; the protein presented here is translated directly from the DNA. The V and J genes are TRDV2 and TRDJ2, with D perhaps matching TRDD3 (6 bases). CDR3 length: 17 residues. Trimming took off 0 bases at V and 3 bases at J, with 16 bases between the two ends. Germline V gene data show CDR1 as GEAIGNYY and CDR2 as EKD. Here the CDR3 DNA reads TGTGCCTGTGACACCGTACTGGGAGCGAACCTGACAGCACAACTCTTCTTT. This sequence encodes CACDTVLGANLTAQLFF.

This clone was recorded many times. A far larger clone is off by one base, so a read error is likely. Distinct nucleotide sequences in the sample also encode this CDR3. The rearrangement links TRDV1 to TRDJ1; the D gene could be TRDD2 or TRDD3 (5 bases each). The CDR3 extends over 15 amino acids. Germline CDR1 and CDR2: TSWWSYY and QGS. CDR3 coding DNA: TGTGCCCTTGGGGCGACTCTCTTCCCCGCCCCCAAACTCATCTTT. Translation: CALGATLFPAPKLIF.